This T cell receptor beta chain stems from a study of blood T cells in healthy people across ages. The use of a sample-barcoded 5' primer and a J-beta primer mix characterized a second PCR of roughly 6 to 11 cycles. Using its own MiXCR run on the 5' RACE reads, TCRdb lists one record per CDR3 protein. The repertoire has 450,000 to 650,000 distinct CDR3 sequences, 24% of them found once; the top ten carry approximately 8.7%. The CDR3 loop spans 15 amino acids. Germline V gives CDR1 SGHRS, CDR2 YFSETQ. V shed 0 bases and J shed 4 bases, with 8 bases lying between them. This clonotype was recorded a few times. These data were likewise used in another study, on T cells of mothers and their children.

The sequencing input was blood. V is TRBV5-1 and J is TRBJ2-6, with D uncertain. The receptor's source is a boy younger than 18 in good health. The CDR3 coding sequence is TGCGCCAGCAGCTTGGAGGTTTCGGGGGCCAACGTCCTGACTTTC. It specifies CASSLEVSGANVLTF.